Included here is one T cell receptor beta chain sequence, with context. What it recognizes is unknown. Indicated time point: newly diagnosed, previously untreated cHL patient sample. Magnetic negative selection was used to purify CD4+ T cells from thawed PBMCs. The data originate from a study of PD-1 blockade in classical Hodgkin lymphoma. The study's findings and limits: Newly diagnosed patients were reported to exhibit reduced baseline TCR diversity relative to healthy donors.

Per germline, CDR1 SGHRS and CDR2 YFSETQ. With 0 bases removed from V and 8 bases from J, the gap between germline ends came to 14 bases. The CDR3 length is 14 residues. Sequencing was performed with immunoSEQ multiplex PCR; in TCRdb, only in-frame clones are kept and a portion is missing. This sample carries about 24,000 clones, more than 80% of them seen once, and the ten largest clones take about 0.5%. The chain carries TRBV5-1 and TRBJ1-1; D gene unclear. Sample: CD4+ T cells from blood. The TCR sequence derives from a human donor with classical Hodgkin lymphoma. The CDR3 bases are TGCGCCAGCAGCTTGGGGACTGCAACAACCGAAGCTTTCTTT. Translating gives CASSLGTATTEAFF.